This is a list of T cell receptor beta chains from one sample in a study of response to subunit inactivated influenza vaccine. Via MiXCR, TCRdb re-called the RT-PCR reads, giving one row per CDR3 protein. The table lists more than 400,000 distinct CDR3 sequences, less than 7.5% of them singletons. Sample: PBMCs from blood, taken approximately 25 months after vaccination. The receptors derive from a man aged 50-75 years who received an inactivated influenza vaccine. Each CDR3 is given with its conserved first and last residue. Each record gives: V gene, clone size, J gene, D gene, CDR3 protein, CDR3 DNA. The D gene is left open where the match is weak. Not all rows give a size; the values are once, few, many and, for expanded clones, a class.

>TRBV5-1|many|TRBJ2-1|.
CASSLEGWGRYNEQFF
TGCGCCAGCAGCTTAGAGGGGTGGGGCCGCTACAATGAGCAGTTCTTC
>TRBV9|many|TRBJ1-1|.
CASSVGTRDTEAFF
TGTGCCAGCAGCGTAGGGACTAGGGACACTGAAGCTTTCTTT
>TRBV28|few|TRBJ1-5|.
CASRQGSSQPQHF
TGTGCCAGCAGACAGGGTTCATCTCAGCCCCAGCATTTT
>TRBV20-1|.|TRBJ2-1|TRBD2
CSARDGTSGYNEQFF
TGCAGTGCTAGAGACGGGACTAGCGGCTACAATGAGCAGTTCTTC
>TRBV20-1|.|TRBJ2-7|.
CSANRDTFYEQYF
TGCAGTGCTAACCGGGACACCTTCTACGAGCAGTACTTC
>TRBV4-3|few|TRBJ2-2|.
CASSQVHHAGELFF
TGCGCCAGCAGCCAAGTACACCACGCCGGGGAGCTGTTTTTT
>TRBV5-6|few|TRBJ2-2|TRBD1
CASSLLSETGGRGTGELFF
TGTGCCAGCAGCTTGTTGTCCGAGACAGGGGGCAGGGGCACCGGGGAGCTGTTTTTT
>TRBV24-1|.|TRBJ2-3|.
CATSQTGSIDTQCF
TGTGCCACCAGCCAAACGGGCTCCATAGATACGCAGTGTTTT
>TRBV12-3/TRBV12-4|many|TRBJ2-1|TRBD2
CASSLSSGRIDEQFF
TGTGCCAGCAGTTTGAGTAGCGGGAGGATCGATGAGCAGTTCTTC
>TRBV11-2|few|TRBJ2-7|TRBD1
CASSSRTGPYEQYF
TGTGCCAGCAGCTCCCGGACAGGTCCCTACGAGCAGTACTTC
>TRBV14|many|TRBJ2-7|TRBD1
CASSPQGVKNEQYF
TGTGCCAGCAGCCCACAGGGGGTAAAAAACGAGCAGTACTTC
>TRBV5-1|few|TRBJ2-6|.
CASSSYHAGANVLTF
TGCGCCAGCAGCTCCTACCATGCTGGGGCCAACGTCCTGACTTTC
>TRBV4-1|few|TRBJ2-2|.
CASSQVHLTNTGELFF
TGCGCCAGCAGCCAAGTTCACCTAACGAACACCGGGGAGCTGTTTTTT
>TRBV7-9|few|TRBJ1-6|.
CASSPLTGWSLNSPLHF
TGTGCCAGCAGCCCCCTTACAGGGTGGAGTTTAAATTCACCCCTCCACTTT
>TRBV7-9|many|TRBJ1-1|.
CASSALGGLNTEAFF
TGTGCCAGCAGCGCTCTGGGAGGGTTGAACACTGAAGCTTTCTTT
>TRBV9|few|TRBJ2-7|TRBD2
CASSVEAGGLYEQYF
TGTGCCAGCAGCGTAGAGGCGGGAGGATTATACGAGCAGTACTTC
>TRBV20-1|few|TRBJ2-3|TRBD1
CSAEDRDRGPSDTQYF
TGCAGTGCCGAAGACCGGGACAGGGGGCCATCAGATACGCAGTATTTT
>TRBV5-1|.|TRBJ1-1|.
CASSLSVQTSNTEAFF
TGCGCCAGCAGCTTGTCGGTACAGACAAGCAACACTGAAGCTTTCTTT
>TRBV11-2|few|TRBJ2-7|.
CASSGTRVEQYF
TGTGCCAGCAGTGGGACCAGGGTCGAGCAGTACTTC
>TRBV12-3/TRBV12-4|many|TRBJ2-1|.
CASSLGLMNEQFF
TGTGCCAGCAGTTTGGGTCTAATGAATGAGCAGTTCTTC
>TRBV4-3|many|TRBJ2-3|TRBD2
CASSQPPTSGGTDTQYF
TGCGCCAGCAGCCAGCCGCCGACTAGCGGGGGCACAGATACGCAGTATTTT
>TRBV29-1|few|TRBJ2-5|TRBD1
CSVRAGTGGTGETQYF
TGCAGCGTCCGCGCCGGGACAGGGGGCACTGGGGAGACCCAGTACTTC
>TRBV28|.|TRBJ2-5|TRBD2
CASSSSQRGRVETQYF
TGTGCCAGCAGTTCCTCCCAGCGGGGGCGGGTGGAGACCCAGTACTTC
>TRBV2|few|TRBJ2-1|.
CASSERPPSYNEQFF
TGTGCCAGCAGTGAAAGGCCACCCTCCTACAATGAGCAGTTCTTC
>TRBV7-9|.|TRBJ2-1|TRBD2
CASSKGVSGGIYNEQFF
TGTGCCAGCAGCAAAGGGGTTAGCGGGGGGATATACAATGAGCAGTTCTTC
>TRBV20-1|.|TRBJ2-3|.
CSAQGGADTQYF
TGCAGTGCTCAGGGGGGCGCAGATACGCAGTATTTT
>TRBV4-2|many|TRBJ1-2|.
CASSQFRSGPYGYTF
TGTGCCAGCAGCCAATTTCGATCAGGGCCCTATGGCTACACCTTC
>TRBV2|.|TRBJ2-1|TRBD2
CASSENRKREGSYNEQFF
TGTGCCAGCAGTGAGAATCGGAAGCGGGAGGGCTCCTACAATGAGCAGTTCTTC
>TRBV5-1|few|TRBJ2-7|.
CASSLGTAAYEQYF
TGCGCCAGCAGCTTGGGGACGGCAGCCTACGAGCAGTACTTC
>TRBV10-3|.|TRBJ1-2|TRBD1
CAIVGRLQGNYGYTF
TGTGCCATCGTGGGGAGGTTACAGGGGAACTATGGCTACACCTTC
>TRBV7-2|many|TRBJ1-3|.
CASSLGAGSGNTIYF
TGTGCCAGCAGCTTAGGTGCAGGGTCTGGAAACACCATATATTTT
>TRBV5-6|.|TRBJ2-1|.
CASSLIYGTGYNEQFF
TGTGCCAGCAGCTTAATTTACGGGACGGGCTACAATGAGCAGTTCTTC
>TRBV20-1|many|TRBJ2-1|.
CSARFPYTYNEQFF
TGCAGTGCTAGATTCCCTTATACCTACAATGAGCAGTTCTTC
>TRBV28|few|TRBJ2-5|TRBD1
CASSLLSPRTGWQETQYF
TGTGCCAGCAGTTTGCTATCCCCCCGGACAGGGTGGCAAGAGACCCAGTACTTC
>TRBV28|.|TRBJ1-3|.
CASSRRGPGNTIYF
TGTGCCAGCAGTCGCCGAGGGCCCGGAAACACCATATATTTT
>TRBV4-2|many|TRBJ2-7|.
CASSQGWGSSYEQYF
TGTGCCAGCAGCCAAGGTTGGGGAAGCTCCTACGAGCAGTACTTC
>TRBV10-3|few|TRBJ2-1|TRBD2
CAIGLAGGNEQFF
TGTGCCATCGGACTAGCGGGGGGAAATGAGCAGTTCTTC
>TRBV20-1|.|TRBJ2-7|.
CSASPPGTSYEQYF
TGCAGTGCTTCCCCCCCTGGGACATCCTACGAGCAGTACTTC
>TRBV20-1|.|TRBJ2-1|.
CSDASHEQFF
TGCAGTGACGCGTCCCATGAGCAGTTCTTC
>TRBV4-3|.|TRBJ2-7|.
CASSQDARTSYEQYF
TGCGCCAGCAGCCAAGATGCCAGGACCTCCTACGAGCAGTACTTC
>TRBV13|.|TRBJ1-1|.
CACSKTGTTEWNTEAFF
TGTGCCTGCAGTAAAACCGGGACAACTGAGTGGAACACTGAAGCTTTCTTT
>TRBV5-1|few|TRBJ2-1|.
CASSPDSSASYNEQFF
TGCGCCAGCAGCCCCGACTCAAGTGCTTCCTACAATGAGCAGTTCTTC
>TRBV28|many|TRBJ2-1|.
CASSRLWQFF
TGTGCCAGCAGCCGACTTTGGCAGTTCTTC
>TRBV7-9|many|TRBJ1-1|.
CASSRRAATAPEAFF
TGTGCCAGCAGCCGCAGGGCCGCCACTGCCCCTGAAGCTTTCTTT
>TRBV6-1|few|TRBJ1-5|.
CASSQTEYQPQHF
TGTGCCAGCAGTCAGACGGAATATCAGCCCCAGCATTTT
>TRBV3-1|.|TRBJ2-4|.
CARGGTQYF
TGTGCCAGGGGAGGCACTCAGTACTTC
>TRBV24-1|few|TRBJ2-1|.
CATSDFVNEQFF
TGTGCCACCAGTGATTTTGTCAATGAGCAGTTCTTC
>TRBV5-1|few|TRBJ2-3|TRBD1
CASSLARTGGADTQYF
TGCGCCAGCAGCTTGGCCCGGACAGGGGGCGCAGATACGCAGTATTTT
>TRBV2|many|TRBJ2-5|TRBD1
CASSVGTGGGETQYF
TGTGCCAGCAGTGTCGGGACAGGGGGCGGAGAGACCCAGTACTTC
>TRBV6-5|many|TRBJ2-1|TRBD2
CASSWLAVPLPYNEQFF
TGTGCCAGCAGTTGGCTAGCGGTACCGTTGCCCTACAATGAGCAGTTCTTC